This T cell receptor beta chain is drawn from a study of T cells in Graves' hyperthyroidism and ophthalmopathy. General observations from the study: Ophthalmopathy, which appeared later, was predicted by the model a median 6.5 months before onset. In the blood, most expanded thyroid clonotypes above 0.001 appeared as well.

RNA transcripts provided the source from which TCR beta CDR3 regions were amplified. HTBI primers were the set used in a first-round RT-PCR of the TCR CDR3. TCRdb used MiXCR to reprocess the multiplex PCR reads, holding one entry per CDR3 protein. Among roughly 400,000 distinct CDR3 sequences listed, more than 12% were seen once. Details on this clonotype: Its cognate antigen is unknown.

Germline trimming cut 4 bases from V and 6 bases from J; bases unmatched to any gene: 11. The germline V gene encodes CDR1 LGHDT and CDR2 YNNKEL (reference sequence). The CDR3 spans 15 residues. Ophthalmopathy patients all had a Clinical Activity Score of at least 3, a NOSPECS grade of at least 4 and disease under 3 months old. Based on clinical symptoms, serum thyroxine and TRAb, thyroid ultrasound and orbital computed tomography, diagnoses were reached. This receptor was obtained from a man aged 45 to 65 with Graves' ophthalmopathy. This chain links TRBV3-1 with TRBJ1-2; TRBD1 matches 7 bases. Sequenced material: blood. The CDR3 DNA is TGTGCCAGCAGCCCCTCTTTGGGCAGGGGGGATGGCTACACCTTC. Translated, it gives CASSPSLGRGDGYTF. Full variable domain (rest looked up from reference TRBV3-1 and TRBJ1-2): DTAVSQTPKYLVTQMGNDKSIKCEQNLGHDTMYWYKQDSKKFLKIMFSYNNKELIINETVPNRFSPKSPDKAHLNLHINSLELGDSAVYFCASSPSLGRGDGYTFGSGTRLTVV.